The clone carrying this TCR beta chain appeared once. As yet, its antigen is unknown. This CDR3 contains 16 residues. The germline V gene has CDR1 LNHDA and CDR2 SQIVND (reference sequence). The J segment lost 6 bases and the V segment lost 0 bases, leaving 8 bases of the junction unmatched. The sample comes from a study of high-grade serous ovarian cancer treatment subgroups. The wider study: Each sample yielded on average roughly 7,500 unique TCR beta rearrangements from 13,000 or so reads. General observations from the study: Tumors within one patient showed repertoire similarity of about 0.11 to 0.79.

The tumor samples were collected prior to definitive surgery or chemotherapy. Here immunoSEQ multiplex PCR was the method, and the copy in TCRdb shows in-frame clones only, minus some. This sample carries about 7,600 clones, just under 80% of them seen once, and the ten largest clones take approximately 10%. The TCR sequence derives from a human donor with high-grade serous ovarian cancer. The chain is built from TRBV19 and TRBJ2-7; 10 bases are shared with TRBD1. The sequenced material came from tumor tissue. For the CDR3, the DNA is TGTGCCAGTAGTATAGATCAGGACAGGGGGAGGCGCGAGCAGTACTTC. Its translation: CASSIDQDRGRREQYF.